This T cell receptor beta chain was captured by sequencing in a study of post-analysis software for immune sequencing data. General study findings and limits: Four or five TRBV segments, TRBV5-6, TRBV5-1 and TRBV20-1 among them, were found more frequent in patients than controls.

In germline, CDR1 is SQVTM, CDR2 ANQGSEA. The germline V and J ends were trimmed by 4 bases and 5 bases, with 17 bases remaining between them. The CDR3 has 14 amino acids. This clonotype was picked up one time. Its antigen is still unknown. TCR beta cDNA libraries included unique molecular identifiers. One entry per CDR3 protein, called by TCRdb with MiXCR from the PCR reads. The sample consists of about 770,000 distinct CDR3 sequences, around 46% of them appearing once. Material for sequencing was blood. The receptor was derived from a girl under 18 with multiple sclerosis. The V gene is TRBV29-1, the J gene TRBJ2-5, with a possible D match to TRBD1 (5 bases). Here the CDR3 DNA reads TGCAGCGTTGCCCGGACAAGGTTGCAGGAGACCCAGTACTTC. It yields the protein CSVARTRLQETQYF.